Shown below are 27 T cell receptor beta chains from a single sample sequenced in a study of shared clonotypes between healthy human individuals. Sequencing was performed with immunoSEQ multiplex PCR; in TCRdb, only in-frame clones are kept and a portion is missing. The table shows under 850,000 clones, with 72% occurring only once. Sequencing input: memory CD4+ T cells sorted from blood. Subset meaning: CD45RA-negative fraction. The receptors derive from a young woman in good health.

The J gene is TRBJ2-7, the V gene TRBV28; 9 nucleotides match TRBD2. The length of the CDR3 is 15 residues. Germline V gene lookup returns CDR1 MDHEN and CDR2 SYDVKM. V dropped 2 bases and J dropped 7; count of bases not matched to a gene: 9. The CDR3 sequence: CASSLAGGRAWEQYF. The CDR3 DNA reads TGTGCCAGCAGTTTAGCGGGAGGGCGAGCTTGGGAGCAGTACTTC.

This chain links TRBV19 with TRBJ2-1, with 7 bases matching TRBD1. The CDR3 contains 15 residues. The V gene end was trimmed by 10 bases and the J gene end by 0 bases; junction bases not matched to a gene: 9. Looked up from germline, CDR1 is LNHDA and CDR2 is SQIVND (reference sequence). CDR3 in amino acids: CATIGTASSYNEQFF. Written as DNA, the CDR3 is TGTGCCACCATCGGGACAGCAAGCTCCTACAATGAGCAGTTCTTC.

This clone has more than one count but fewer than ten. As DNA, the CDR3 is TGTGCCAGCAGCAAATCATGGCAGCCAACTATAAACTACGAGCAGTACTTC. It translates to CASSKSWQPTINYEQYF. The V and J genes are TRBV5-6 and TRBJ2-7; no definite D call. Germline CDR1 and CDR2: SGHDT and YYEEEE. With 4 bases removed from V and 3 bases from J, the gap between germline ends came to 23 bases. CDR3 size: 17 residues.

The V gene is TRBV6-5, the J gene TRBJ1-4, with 9 bases identical to TRBD1. The germline gives CDR1 MNHEY, CDR2 SVGAGI. CDR3 length equals 15 residues. J gave up 9 bases and V 6 bases, and 11 bases lay outside the gene matches. The CDR3 DNA sequence: TGTGCCAGCAGCCCGCCTGGGACAGGGACCAAAAAACTGTTTTTT. Its translation: CASSPPGTGTKKLFF.

This clone was seen many times. This sequence joins TRBV5-1 and TRBJ2-7; tentative D call: TRBD2 (5 bases). The germline V and J ends were trimmed by 3 bases and 4 bases, with 17 bases remaining between them. Germline CDR1 is SGHRS and CDR2 is YFSETQ. The CDR3 is 15 residues long. The chain's CDR3 is CASSSASGFGYEQYF. The CDR3 bases are TGCGCCAGCAGCTCCGCTTCGGGATTCGGTTACGAGCAGTACTTC.

Only a few counts were recorded for this clone. The chain joins TRBV5-1 to TRBJ2-1; D is perhaps TRBD1 (5 bases). This CDR3 has 14 residues. The V gene lost 0 bases and the J gene lost 6 bases, with 10 bases spanning the gap. Germline V gives CDR1 SGHRS, CDR2 YFSETQ. DNA for the CDR3: TGCGCCAGCAGCTTGGAACAGGATTTCAATGAGCAGTTCTTC. It yields the protein CASSLEQDFNEQFF.

The rearrangement uses TRBV2 and TRBJ2-1; maybe TRBD1 (6 bases). CDR1 is SNHLY, CDR2 FYNNEI, per germline. The V gene lost 7 bases and the J gene lost 6 bases, with 16 bases spanning the gap. The CDR3 has 14 amino acids. CDR3 DNA: TGTGCCAGCAAGTGGCGACAGGCGGGCAATGAGCAGTTCTTC. It codes for CASKWRQAGNEQFF. Complete variable domain (other parts from reference TRBV2 and TRBJ2-1): EPEVTQTPSHQVTQMGQEVILRCVPISNHLYFYWYRQILGQKVEFLVSFYNNEISEKSEIFDDQFSVERPDGSNFTLKIRSTKLEDSAMYFCASKWRQAGNEQFFGPGTRLTVL.

This clone has at least ten counts. Other nucleotide sequences in the sample specify the same CDR3. The chain couples TRBV19 to TRBJ1-1; 9 bases are shared with TRBD1. J was trimmed by 5 bases and V by 5 bases; bases with no gene match: 6. The length of the CDR3 is 14 residues. The germline gives CDR1 LNHDA, CDR2 SQIVND (reference sequence). The CDR3 loop reads CASSLDRGRTEAFF. The CDR3 coding sequence is TGTGCCAGTAGTCTCGACAGGGGGAGGACTGAAGCTTTCTTT.

J is TRBJ2-7 and V is TRBV2; D possibly corresponds to TRBD1 (6 bases). CDR1 is SNHLY, CDR2 FYNNEI, per germline. The length of the CDR3 is 13 residues. V was cut by 11 bases and J by 4 bases, with 18 bases left in between. The CDR3 bases are TGTGCCGTCGACAGGCAAGCGCGATACGAGCAGTACTTC. Protein product: CAVDRQARYEQYF.

The V and J genes are TRBV7-9 and TRBJ1-1; D remains unclear. V lost 6 bases and J lost 3, with 11 bases in between. The CDR3 totals 13 residues. Germline assignment: CDR1 SEHNR and CDR2 FQNEAQ (reference sequence). The CDR3, as DNA: TGTGCCAGCAGTTCCGAGGGATACACTGAAGCTTTCTTT. It codes for CASSSEGYTEAFF.

This chain connects TRBV2 to TRBJ2-1; 11 positions agree with TRBD2. The CDR3 runs to 14 residues. CDR1 is SNHLY, CDR2 FYNNEI, per germline. The ends lost 6 bases at V and 6 bases at J; junction bases unmatched: 4. CDR3 coding DNA: TGTGCCAGCAGGGGGACTAGCGGATTCAATGAGCAGTTCTTC. Protein sequence: CASRGTSGFNEQFF. Variable domain in full (rest from reference TRBV2 and TRBJ2-1): EPEVTQTPSHQVTQMGQEVILRCVPISNHLYFYWYRQILGQKVEFLVSFYNNEISEKSEIFDDQFSVERPDGSNFTLKIRSTKLEDSAMYFCASRGTSGFNEQFFGPGTRLTVL.

The chain has TRBV28 and TRBJ1-3; weak D call: TRBD1 (5 bases). The V gene's germline CDR1 is MDHEN and CDR2 SYDVKM. CDR3 length: 19 amino acids. V lost 3 bases, J lost 0 bases, and 21 bases lay in between. The CDR3 loop is CASSFRLILRGNSGNTIYF. CDR3 sequence (DNA): TGTGCCAGCAGTTTTCGTTTAATTTTGAGGGGCAACTCTGGAAACACCATATATTTT.

This clone has only a few counts. The chain combines TRBV5-4 with TRBJ2-4, with TRBD1 identical over 7 bases. CDR1 is SGHNT, CDR2 YYREEE, per germline (reference sequence). The CDR3 has 12 amino acids. Trimming took 4 bases from V and 10 from J; bases not matched to a gene: 5. The CDR3 nucleotides read TGTGCCAGCAGCGCGGCCAGGGGGATTCAGTACTTC. Amino acids: CASSAARGIQYF.

The CDR3 protein is CAWSAGYVVGGHNEQFF. CDR3 bases: TGTGCCTGGAGTGCGGGATACGTGGTGGGGGGGCACAATGAGCAGTTCTTC. This chain links TRBV30 with TRBJ2-1, with a tentative D call TRBD2 (7 bases). The CDR3 length is 17 residues. V lost 1 base, J lost 5 bases, and 21 bases lay in between. The germline V gene encodes CDR1 GTSNPN and CDR2 SVGIG (reference sequence).

This chain uses TRBV5-4 with TRBJ2-1; TRBD2 might be the D (6 bases). This CDR3 is 13 amino acids long. CDR1 is SGHNT and CDR2 is YYREEE in the germline V gene (reference sequence). V lost 4 bases and J 9 bases, leaving 14 bases between the germline ends. The CDR3 here is CASSLVSGSEQFF. The CDR3 DNA reads TGTGCCAGCAGCCTGGTGTCCGGGAGTGAGCAGTTCTTC.

The chain uses TRBV10-3 and TRBJ1-2, with D possibly being TRBD1 (5 bases). The CDR3 has 14 residues. The V end lost 10 bases, the J end lost 1 base, and 16 bases lay between the germline ends. CDR1 is ENHRY and CDR2 is SYGVKD in the germline V gene. The CDR3: CATRTRQNNYGYTF. CDR3 coding DNA: TGTGCCACACGCACCCGACAGAATAACTATGGCTACACCTTC.

The genes are TRBV5-1 and TRBJ2-7, with D uncertain. Germline V gene lookup returns CDR1 SGHRS and CDR2 YFSETQ. V was pared by 5 bases and J by 5 bases, with 17 bases between. The CDR3 has 14 amino acids. CDR3 in DNA: TGCGCCAGCAGGGAAGGTGTAGGAGCCCACGAGCAGTACTTC. This gives the protein CASREGVGAHEQYF.

This clone appeared a few times. This chain joins TRBV6-5 and TRBJ2-6; D is ambiguous. Germline V gene lookup returns CDR1 MNHEY and CDR2 SVGAGI. The CDR3 is made up of 16 amino acids. Trimming removed 2 bases at V and 2 bases at J, with 10 bases between. CDR3 in DNA: TGTGCCAGCAGTTACCGTCTGGCGGCTGGGGCCAACGTCCTGACTTTC. Translated: CASSYRLAAGANVLTF.

This clone was seen ten or more times. The chain couples TRBV19 to TRBJ1-5; the match to TRBD1 covers 9 bases. CDR3 length: 14 amino acids. Germline trimming cut 7 bases from V and 6 bases from J; bases unmatched to any gene: 7. The germline gives CDR1 LNHDA, CDR2 SQIVND (reference sequence). CDR3 nucleotide sequence: TGTGCCAGTACCCCGGACAGGGGAGGTCAGCCCCAGCATTTT. Its protein is CASTPDRGGQPQHF.

This clone was seen just once. This rearrangement joins TRBV27 to TRBJ2-7; D possibly corresponds to TRBD1 (5 bases). The CDR3 has 13 residues. In germline, CDR1 is MNHEY, CDR2 SMNVEV (reference sequence). V gave up 6 bases and J gave up 0 bases, with 9 bases separating them. Written as DNA, the CDR3 is TGTGCCAGCAGCCGCACAGGCTCCTACGAGCAGTACTTC. Amino acids: CASSRTGSYEQYF.

The chain combines TRBV28 with TRBJ2-7; 11 nucleotides match TRBD2. CDR3 length: 15 residues. CDR1 and CDR2 from the germline V gene are MDHEN and SYDVKM. V shed 4 bases and J 6 bases; nucleotides not matched to a gene: 8. The DNA for the CDR3 is TGTGCCAGCAGTTCCGGGACTAGCGGAACTAGCGAGCAGTACTTC. It codes for CASSSGTSGTSEQYF.

This chain joins TRBV10-3 and TRBJ1-2; tentatively, D is TRBD1 (6 bases). The V end lost 3 bases, the J end lost 2 bases, and 16 bases lay between the germline ends. CDR1 and CDR2 (germline): ENHRY, SYGVKD. The CDR3 runs 16 residues. CDR3 bases: TGTGCCATCAGTGAACGGGGGGCGCAAGGAAACTATGGCTACACCTTC. Translation: CAISERGAQGNYGYTF.

This clone was seen a handful of times. The genes are TRBV2 and TRBJ2-5; TRBD2 aligns across 10 bases. The CDR3 totals 15 residues. Germline V gives CDR1 SNHLY, CDR2 FYNNEI. V was clipped by 3 bases and J by 5 bases; unmatched bases: 6. CDR3 loop: CASSEELAGQETQYF. DNA of the CDR3: TGTGCCAGCAGTGAGGAACTAGCGGGGCAGGAGACCCAGTACTTC.

The V gene is TRBV7-9, the J gene TRBJ2-1; 7 bases are a match to TRBD1. This CDR3 contains 14 residues. The junction had 5 bases not matched to a gene; V was cut back by 3 bases and J by 6 bases. Germline CDR1 is SEHNR and CDR2 is FQNEAQ (reference sequence). The CDR3 sequence is CASSFADRSNEQFF. The CDR3 nucleotides are TGTGCCAGCAGCTTCGCGGACAGGAGCAATGAGCAGTTCTTC.

This clone has a single count. The V gene is TRBV28, the J gene TRBJ2-7, with a possible D match to TRBD1 (6 bases). In germline, CDR1 is MDHEN, CDR2 SYDVKM. Trimming pared 4 bases from V and 3 bases from J, leaving 16 bases between. CDR3 length: 15 residues. CDR3 DNA sequence: TGTGCCAGCAGTTCCCTACTCGGGACACTCTACGAGCAGTACTTC. Translation gives CASSSLLGTLYEQYF.

In DNA, the CDR3 is TGTGCCTGGAGTGTACCACCCACAGACAATGAGCAGTTCTTC. Protein: CAWSVPPTDNEQFF. This chain uses TRBV30 with TRBJ2-1; D unclear. Germline lookup yields CDR1 GTSNPN and CDR2 SVGIG (reference sequence). The CDR3 runs to 14 residues. V gave up 0 bases and J gave up 5 bases, with 11 bases separating them.

The chain is built from TRBV28 and TRBJ2-1, with 8 bases fitting TRBD2. Trimming at V came to 2 bases and at J to 4 bases, leaving 10 bases not matched to a gene. Germline V gene sequence: CDR1 MDHEN, CDR2 SYDVKM. CDR3 length: 17 amino acids. CDR3 DNA sequence: TGTGCCAGCAGTTTAAAGGGGAGACTAGCGAGGTACAATGAGCAGTTCTTC. Encoded protein: CASSLKGRLARYNEQFF. Complete variable domain (other parts from reference TRBV28 and TRBJ2-1): DVKVTQSSRYLVKRTGEKVFLECVQDMDHENMFWYRQDPGLGLRLIYFSYDVKMKEKGDIPEGYSVSREKKERFSLILESASTNQTSMYLCASSLKGRLARYNEQFFGPGTRLTVL.